This T cell receptor (beta chain) was sequenced during a study of T cell responses to AZD1222 COVID-19 vaccine. General observations from the study: There were repertoire samples only from the period after the peak T cell response. Clonal diversity may have been underestimated in mostly white British donors. With dominance at 160-218 and 743-854, vaccine-associated CD4 TCRs spanned spike. Reports indicate that nearly half of spike-specific TCRs are directed at unmutated variant regions.

Produced via immunoSEQ multiplex PCR; TCRdb's table is partial and in-frame only. The sample contains 90,000 to 120,000 clones, around 94% of which appear only once. The J segment lost 0 bases and the V segment lost 6 bases, leaving 13 bases of the junction unmatched. From germline, CDR1 is MNHEY and CDR2 SMNVEV (reference sequence). The CDR3 covers 17 residues. Of note for this clone: Its antigen remains unidentified.

This rearrangement joins TRBV27 to TRBJ1-2; 7 nucleotides align to TRBD1. The sequence came from an adult in good health. The sample in question was peripheral blood, obtained on day 0 of AZD1222 vaccination. In nucleotides, the CDR3 is TGTGCCAGCAGCCCTCTCCGGGGGAGGGGGCCTAACTATGGCTACACCTTC. The encoded protein is CASSPLRGRGPNYGYTF.